These 17 T cell receptor beta chains were all obtained from the same sample, sequenced in a study of metastatic and nonmetastatic thyroid tumors. Every patient underwent thyroid surgery untreated. TCRdb reprocessed the PCR reads using MiXCR. The sample has about 16,000 clones; under 15% are singletons. The sample taken for sequencing was tumor tissue. The receptor set was obtained from a female donor with papillary thyroid cancer or a benign thyroid nodule (not recorded which). Some clones in this sample may be carry-over from other donors' samples.

This clone has a count of ten or more. The chain uses TRBV7-9 and TRBJ1-2, with TRBD1 matching over 7 bases. The V segment lost 3 bases and the J segment 7 bases; nucleotides outside the gene matches: 11. This CDR3 comprises 15 residues. CDR1 SEHNR and CDR2 FQNEAQ come from the germline V gene (reference sequence). The CDR3 sequence: CASSFSTGRTPGYTF. CDR3 in DNA: TGTGCCAGCAGCTTTTCGACAGGGCGAACGCCTGGCTACACCTTC.

By sample fraction, this clone is medium-sized (0.01 to 0.1%). V gene TRBV6-5 combines with J gene TRBJ1-6; TRBD1 agrees at 7 bases. Germline V gene data show CDR1 as MNHEY and CDR2 as SVGAGI. This CDR3 comprises 15 residues. V lost 3 bases and J lost 8; bases outside the gene matches: 7. The chain's CDR3 is CASSYTDREHSPLHF. CDR3 bases: TGTGCCAGCAGTTATACCGACAGGGAGCATTCACCCCTCCACTTT.

The sample holds many counts of this clone. It may be a read error: a sequence one base away is much more abundant. The rearrangement uses TRBV11-3 and TRBJ2-1, with a tentative D call TRBD1 (6 bases). This CDR3 contains 15 residues. The germline V gene has CDR1 SGHNT and CDR2 YENEEA. The CDR3 DNA reads TGTGCCAGCAGCCACCGTTGGACTGGGGACAATGGGCAGTTCTTC. Translated, it gives CASSHRWTGDNGQFF.

This clone showed up many times. The chain combines TRBV7-9 with TRBJ1-1, with D possibly matching TRBD1 (5 bases). V lost 1 base and J 3 bases, leaving 9 bases between the germline ends. In germline, CDR1 is SEHNR, CDR2 FQNEAQ (reference sequence). This CDR3 contains 14 residues. CDR3 in DNA: TGTGCCAGCAGCTTAGAGGGGTCTTACACTGAAGCTTTCTTT. It codes for CASSLEGSYTEAFF.

The CDR3: CASSPGQGPYEQYF. CDR3 in DNA: TGCGCCAGTAGCCCCGGACAGGGACCTTACGAGCAGTACTTC. This rearrangement joins TRBV5-1 to TRBJ2-7; 8 bases are shared with TRBD1. CDR3 length: 14 residues. Trimming took 8 bases from V and 4 from J; bases not matched to a gene: 11. Germline CDR1 is SGHRS and CDR2 is YFSETQ. Variable domain in full (rest from reference TRBV5-1 and TRBJ2-7): KAGVTQTPRYLIKTRGQQVTLSCSPISGHRSVSWYQQTPGQGLQFLFEYFSETQRNKGNFPGRFSGRQFSNSRSEMNVSTLELGDSALYLCASSPGQGPYEQYFGPGTRLTVT.

This clone was recorded at least ten times. The chain links TRBV27 to TRBJ2-3; 8 bases map to TRBD2. The CDR3 totals 15 residues. V lost 6 bases to trimming and J lost 4 bases; unmatched junction nucleotides: 9. The germline gives CDR1 MNHEY, CDR2 SMNVEV (reference sequence). The CDR3 region is CASSSQPSGSDTQYF. CDR3 nucleotides: TGTGCCAGCAGCTCACAACCTAGCGGGTCAGATACGCAGTATTTT.

This clone is categorized as medium-sized (0.01 to 0.1%). The V gene is TRBV27, the J gene TRBJ2-7; TRBD1 aligns across 9 bases. Germline V gene data show CDR1 as MNHEY and CDR2 as SMNVEV (reference sequence). There are 15 residues in the CDR3. J gave up 3 bases and V 5 bases, and 8 bases lay outside the gene matches. CDR3 amino acids: CASSVPGQGHYEQYF. Written as DNA, the CDR3 is TGTGCCAGCAGTGTTCCGGGACAGGGTCACTACGAGCAGTACTTC.

This clone was seen a few times. The rearrangement joins TRBV15 to TRBJ1-6; D is possibly TRBD1 (5 bases). Trimming shortened V by 0 bases and J by 10 bases, and 13 bases separated the two germline ends. The CDR3 totals 15 residues. Germline CDR1 is LNHNV and CDR2 is YYDKDF (reference sequence). The CDR3 bases are TGTGCCACCAGCAGAGAGCAGGGTTTTGGGTCACCCCTCCACTTT. Protein sequence: CATSREQGFGSPLHF.

This clone was counted at least ten times. The V call is TRBV7-8, the J call TRBJ2-5; D possibly matches TRBD1 or TRBD2 (5 bases each). Trimming took off 1 base at V and 1 base at J, with 13 bases between the two ends. Germline V gives CDR1 SGHVS, CDR2 FQNEAQ. The CDR3 is 16 amino acids. CDR3 residues: CASSLDPTGAQETQYF. CDR3 DNA sequence: TGTGCCAGCAGCTTAGACCCGACCGGGGCCCAAGAGACCCAGTACTTC.

This clone was detected ten times or more. V usage is TRBV24-1 and J usage is TRBJ2-7; D tentatively fits TRBD1 or TRBD2 (5 bases each). The CDR3 runs 14 residues. V shed 4 bases and J shed 0 bases, with 9 bases lying between them. CDR1 and CDR2 from the germline V gene are KGHDR and SFDVKD. The CDR3 protein is CATSEGTSSYEQYF. The CDR3, as DNA: TGTGCCACCAGTGAGGGGACGTCCTCCTACGAGCAGTACTTC.

In this sample, this clone is medium-sized (0.01 to 0.1%). The rearrangement links TRBV6-1 to TRBJ1-5; maybe TRBD1 (5 bases). V lost 5 bases and J lost 6, with 11 bases in between. The germline V gene encodes CDR1 MNHNS and CDR2 SASEGT. The CDR3 contains 13 residues. CDR3 DNA sequence: TGTGCCAGCAGTCCAGGGATCACTCAGCCCCAGCATTTT. It is translated as CASSPGITQPQHF.

This clone was seen at least ten times. The CDR3 protein is CASSLGAGRYGYTF. The CDR3, as DNA: TGTGCCAGCAGTTTAGGAGCAGGTCGCTATGGCTACACCTTC. V is TRBV12-3 or TRBV12-4 and J is TRBJ1-2; D unclear. V shed 1 base and J shed 4 bases, with 10 bases lying between them. This CDR3 has 14 residues.

The chain joins TRBV4-3 to TRBJ2-3, with D possibly matching TRBD1 (6 bases). CDR1 is LGHNA and CDR2 is YSLEER in the germline V gene. This CDR3 has 17 amino acids. V was shortened by 4 bases and J by 5 bases, with 22 bases between the two germline ends. CDR3: CASSPSPSLGARDTQYF. The CDR3 nucleotides read TGCGCCAGCAGCCCGTCCCCCAGCTTGGGGGCCAGAGATACGCAGTATTTT.

By proportion, this clone is medium-sized. The gene calls are TRBV4-1 and TRBJ2-7, with D possibly TRBD1 on 6 matching bases. Per the germline V gene, CDR1 is MGHRA and CDR2 is YSYEKL. Trimming removed 1 base from V and 0 bases from J, with 7 bases in between. This CDR3 has 14 residues. CDR3: CASSQVGGSYEQYF. For the CDR3, the DNA is TGCGCCAGCAGCCAAGTAGGGGGCTCCTACGAGCAGTACTTC.

This clone was picked up many times. The J gene is TRBJ2-5, the V gene TRBV5-5; D uncertain. This CDR3 is built from 14 residues. V dropped 4 bases and J dropped 1 base, with 11 bases sitting between them. Germline CDR1 and CDR2: SGHKS and YYEKEE (reference sequence). For the CDR3, the DNA is TGTGCCAGCAGCCGAACAGTGACCCAAGAGACCCAGTACTTC. Amino acid sequence: CASSRTVTQETQYF.

This clone was detected ten times or more. CDR3 DNA: TGTGCCAGCAGCTTAAATAACTGGAAAGCTTTCTTT. Its protein is CASSLNNWKAFF. The chain carries TRBV7-9 and TRBJ1-1; D gene uncertain. V was shortened by 2 bases and J by 9 bases, with 10 bases between the two germline ends. Germline CDR1 SEHNR, CDR2 FQNEAQ (reference sequence). CDR3 length: 12 amino acids.

This clone is classed as medium-sized. The genes are TRBV6-2 or TRBV6-3 and TRBJ2-7; weak D call: TRBD2 (6 bases). Trimming shortened V by 2 bases and J by 2 bases, and 10 bases separated the two germline ends. Germline V gene lookup returns CDR1 MNHEY and CDR2 SVGEGT. CDR3 length: 14 amino acids. CDR3 sequence: CASSYDWGAYEQYF. CDR3 nucleotides: TGTGCCAGCAGTTACGACTGGGGGGCCTACGAGCAGTACTTC.